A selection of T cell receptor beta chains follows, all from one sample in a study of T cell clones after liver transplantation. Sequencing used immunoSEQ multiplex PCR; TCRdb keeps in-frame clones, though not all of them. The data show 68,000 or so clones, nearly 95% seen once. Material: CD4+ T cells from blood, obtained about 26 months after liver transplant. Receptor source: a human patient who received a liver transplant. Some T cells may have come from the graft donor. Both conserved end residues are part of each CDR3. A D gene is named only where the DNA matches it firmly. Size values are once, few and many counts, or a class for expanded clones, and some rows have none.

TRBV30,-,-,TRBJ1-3,TGTGCCTGGAGTGGAGGTTACTCTGGAAACACCATATATTTT,CAWSGGYSGNTIYF
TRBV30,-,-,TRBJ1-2,TGTGCCTGGAGTGTACAAGTCGTGAATCCCAAAAACACCTTC,CAWSVQVVNPKNTF
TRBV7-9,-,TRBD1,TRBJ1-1,TGTGCCAGCAGCCGACAGGGGGCAGCGACTGAAGCTTTCTTT,CASSRQGAATEAFF
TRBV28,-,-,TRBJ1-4,TGTGCCAGCAGCCCCTCACCTGTTAATGAAAAACTGTTTTTT,CASSPSPVNEKLFF
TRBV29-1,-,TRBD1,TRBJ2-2,TGCAGCGTTCCTGTGGGACAGGACAGCACCGGGGAGCTGTTTTTT,CSVPVGQDSTGELFF
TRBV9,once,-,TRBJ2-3,TGTGCCAGCAGCGTAGGGGGGCCGGATACGCAGTATTTT,CASSVGGPDTQYF
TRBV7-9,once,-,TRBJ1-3,TGTGCCAGCAGCTTAGAGTCACGGAACACCATATATTTT,CASSLESRNTIYF
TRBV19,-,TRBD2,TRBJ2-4,TGTGCCAGTAGTATGGGGACTAGCGGGAGGGCCAAAAACATTCAGTACTTC,CASSMGTSGRAKNIQYF
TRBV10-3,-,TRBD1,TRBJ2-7,TGTGCCATCAGTGAGGATGGACAGGGTGGGGGCGAGCAGTACTTC,CAISEDGQGGGEQYF
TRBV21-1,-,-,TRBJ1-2,TGTGCCAGCACCGACTTGGGTGCCTCAACTTTTCGAAACTATGGCTACACCTTC,CASTDLGASTFRNYGYTF
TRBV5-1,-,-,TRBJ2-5,TGCGCCAGCAGCTTAGTACTCAGGGAGACCCAGTACTTC,CASSLVLRETQYF
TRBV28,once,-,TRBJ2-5,TGTGCCAGCAGACGAGGGGCCGTAGAGACCCAGTACTTC,CASRRGAVETQYF
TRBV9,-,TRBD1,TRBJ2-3,TGTGCCAGCAGCGTCTGGGACAGGAGCACAGATACGCAGTATTTT,CASSVWDRSTDTQYF
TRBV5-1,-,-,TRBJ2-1,TGCGCCAGCAGCTCGGCCCCTGAGAGCTCCTACAATGAGCAGTTCTTC,CASSSAPESSYNEQFF
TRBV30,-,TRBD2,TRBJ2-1,TGTGCCTGGAATAGCGGGAGGGCCGGGGGCAATGAGCAGTTCTTC,CAWNSGRAGGNEQFF
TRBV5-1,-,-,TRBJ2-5,TGCGCCAGCAGCCCGCGGGACAGAGAAGAGACCCAGTACTTC,CASSPRDREETQYF
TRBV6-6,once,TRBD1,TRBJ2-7,TGTGCCAGCAGTAGGGACTGGACAGGGGACGAGCAGTACTTC,CASSRDWTGDEQYF
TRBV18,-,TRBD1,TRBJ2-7,TGTGCCAGCTCACCGTACCGGGACAGCGGATACGAGCAGTACTTC,CASSPYRDSGYEQYF